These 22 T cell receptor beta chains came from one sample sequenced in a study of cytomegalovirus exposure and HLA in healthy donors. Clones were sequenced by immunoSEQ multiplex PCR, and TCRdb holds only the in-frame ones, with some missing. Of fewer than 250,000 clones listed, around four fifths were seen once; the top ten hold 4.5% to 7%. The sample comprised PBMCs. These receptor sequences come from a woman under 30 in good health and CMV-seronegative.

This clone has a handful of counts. CDR3 in amino acids: CASSESLRDKPYNEQFF. CDR3 DNA: TGTGCCAGCAGTGAATCCCTACGTGACAAACCCTACAATGAGCAGTTCTTC. The gene calls are TRBV6-1 and TRBJ2-1; D not resolved. This CDR3 region has 17 residues. V was trimmed by 2 bases and J by 2 bases, leaving 16 bases between them. CDR1 is MNHNS, CDR2 SASEGT, per germline.

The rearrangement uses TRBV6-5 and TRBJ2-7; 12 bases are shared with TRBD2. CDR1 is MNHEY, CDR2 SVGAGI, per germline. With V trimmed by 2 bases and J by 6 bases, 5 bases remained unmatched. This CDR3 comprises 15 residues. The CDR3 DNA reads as TGTGCCAGCAGTTACAGACTAGCGGGAGACTTCGAGCAGTACTTC. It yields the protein CASSYRLAGDFEQYF.

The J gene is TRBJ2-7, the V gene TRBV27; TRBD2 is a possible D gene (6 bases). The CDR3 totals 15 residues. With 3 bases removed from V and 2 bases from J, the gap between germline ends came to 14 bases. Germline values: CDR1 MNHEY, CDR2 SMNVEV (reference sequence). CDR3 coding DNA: TGTGCCAGCAGTTTCACCGGGACTCCTCCCTACGAGCAGTACTTC. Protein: CASSFTGTPPYEQYF.

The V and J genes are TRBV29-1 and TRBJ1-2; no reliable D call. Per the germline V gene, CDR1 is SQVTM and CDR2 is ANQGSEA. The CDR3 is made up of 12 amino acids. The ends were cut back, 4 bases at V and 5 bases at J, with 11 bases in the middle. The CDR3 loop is CSVGGEAYGYTF. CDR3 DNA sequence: TGCAGCGTTGGTGGGGAGGCTTATGGCTACACCTTC.

The CDR3 region has the DNA TGTGCCAGCAGCTTGTATTTACCCTATGGCTACACCTTC. Translating gives CASSLYLPYGYTF. The chain has TRBV5-6 and TRBJ1-2; D is ambiguous. Germline V gene data show CDR1 as SGHDT and CDR2 as YYEEEE. CDR3 length: 13 amino acids. Trimming stripped 1 base from V and 4 bases from J, with 8 bases between. The complete variable domain, with remaining parts taken from reference TRBV5-6 and TRBJ1-2, reads DAGVTQSPTHLIKTRGQQVTLRCSPKSGHDTVSWYQQALGQGPQFIFQYYEEEERQRGNFPDRFSGHQFPNYSSELNVNALLLGDSALYLCASSLYLPYGYTFGSGTRLTVV.

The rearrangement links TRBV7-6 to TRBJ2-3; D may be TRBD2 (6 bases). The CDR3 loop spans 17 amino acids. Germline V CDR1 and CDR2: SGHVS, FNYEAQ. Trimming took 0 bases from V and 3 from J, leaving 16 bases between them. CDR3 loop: CASSLARGRLGTDTQYF. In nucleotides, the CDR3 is TGTGCCAGCAGCTTAGCGCGGGGCCGTCTGGGGACAGATACGCAGTATTTT.

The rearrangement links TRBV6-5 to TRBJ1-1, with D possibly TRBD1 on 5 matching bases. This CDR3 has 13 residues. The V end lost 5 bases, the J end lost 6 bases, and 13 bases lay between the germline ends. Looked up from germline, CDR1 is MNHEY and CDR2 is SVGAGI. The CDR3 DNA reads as TGTGCCAGCAGTCCCCGGGGGACCTCTGAAGCTTTCTTT. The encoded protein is CASSPRGTSEAFF.

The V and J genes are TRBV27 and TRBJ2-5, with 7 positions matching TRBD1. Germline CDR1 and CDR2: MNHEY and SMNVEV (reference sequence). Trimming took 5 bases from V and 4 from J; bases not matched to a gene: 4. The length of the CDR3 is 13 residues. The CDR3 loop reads CASSPGTVETQYF. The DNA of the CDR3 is TGTGCCAGCAGTCCGGGGACAGTAGAGACCCAGTACTTC.

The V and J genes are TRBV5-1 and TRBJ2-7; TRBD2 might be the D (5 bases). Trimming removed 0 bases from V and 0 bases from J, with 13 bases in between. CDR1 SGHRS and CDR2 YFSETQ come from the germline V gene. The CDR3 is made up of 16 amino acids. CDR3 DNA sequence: TGCGCCAGCAGCTTGGCCGGCGGGCGGAGCTCCTACGAGCAGTACTTC. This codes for CASSLAGGRSSYEQYF.

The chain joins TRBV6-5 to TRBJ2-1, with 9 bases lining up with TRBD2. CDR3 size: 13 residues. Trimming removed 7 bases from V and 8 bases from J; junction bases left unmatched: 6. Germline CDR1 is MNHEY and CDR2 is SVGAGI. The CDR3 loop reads CASTRGGADEQFF. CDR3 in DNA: TGTGCCAGCACGCGGGGGGGCGCGGATGAGCAGTTCTTC.

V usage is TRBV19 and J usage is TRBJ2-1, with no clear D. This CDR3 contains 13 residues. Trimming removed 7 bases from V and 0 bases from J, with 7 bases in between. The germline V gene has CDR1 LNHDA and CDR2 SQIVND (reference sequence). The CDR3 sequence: CASTRDSYNEQFF. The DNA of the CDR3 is TGTGCCAGTACTAGGGACTCCTACAATGAGCAGTTCTTC.

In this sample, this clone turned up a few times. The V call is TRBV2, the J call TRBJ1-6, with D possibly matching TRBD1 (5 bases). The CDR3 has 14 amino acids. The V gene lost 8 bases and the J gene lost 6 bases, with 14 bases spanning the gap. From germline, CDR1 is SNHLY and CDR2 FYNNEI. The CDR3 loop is CASRTGTGNSPLHF. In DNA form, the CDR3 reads TGTGCCAGCCGCACCGGGACGGGTAATTCACCCCTCCACTTT.

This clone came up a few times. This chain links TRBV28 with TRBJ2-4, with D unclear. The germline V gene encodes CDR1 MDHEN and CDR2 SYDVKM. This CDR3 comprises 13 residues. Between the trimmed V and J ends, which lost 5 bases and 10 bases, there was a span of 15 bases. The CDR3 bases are TGTGCCAGCAGTCCTGGGCCCGAATGGATTCAGTACTTC. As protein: CASSPGPEWIQYF.

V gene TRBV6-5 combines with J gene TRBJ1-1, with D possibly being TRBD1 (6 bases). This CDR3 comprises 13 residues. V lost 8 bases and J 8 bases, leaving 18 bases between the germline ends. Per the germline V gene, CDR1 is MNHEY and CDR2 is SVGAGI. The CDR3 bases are TGTGCCAGCCGATTAGTCGGGGGGCGGGAAGCTTTCTTT. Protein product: CASRLVGGREAFF.

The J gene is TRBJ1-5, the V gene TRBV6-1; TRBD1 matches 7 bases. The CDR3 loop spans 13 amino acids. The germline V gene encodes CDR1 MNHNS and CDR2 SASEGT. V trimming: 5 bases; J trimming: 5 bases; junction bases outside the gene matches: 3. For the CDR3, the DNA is TGTGCCAGCAGTAAAACAGGGGATCAGCCCCAGCATTTT. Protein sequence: CASSKTGDQPQHF.

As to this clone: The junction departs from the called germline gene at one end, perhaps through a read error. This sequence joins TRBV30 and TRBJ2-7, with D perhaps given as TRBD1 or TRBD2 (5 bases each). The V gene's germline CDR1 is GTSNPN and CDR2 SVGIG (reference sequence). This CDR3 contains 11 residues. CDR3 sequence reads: CAWSEVGTWGF. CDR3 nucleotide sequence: TGTGCCTGGAGTGAGGTCGGGACGTGGGGCTTC.

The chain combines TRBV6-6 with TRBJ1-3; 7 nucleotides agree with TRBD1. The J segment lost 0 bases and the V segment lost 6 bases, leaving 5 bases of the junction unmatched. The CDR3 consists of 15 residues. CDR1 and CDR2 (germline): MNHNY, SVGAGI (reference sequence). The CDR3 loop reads CASSLDRDSGNTIYF. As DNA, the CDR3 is TGTGCCAGCAGCCTCGACAGGGACTCTGGAAACACCATATATTTT.

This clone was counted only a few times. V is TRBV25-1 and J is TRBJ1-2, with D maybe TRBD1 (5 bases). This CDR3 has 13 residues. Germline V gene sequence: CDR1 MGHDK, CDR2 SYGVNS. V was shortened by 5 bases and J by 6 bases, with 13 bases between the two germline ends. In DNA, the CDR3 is TGTGCCAGCAGTACCAGGGTTATCAATGGCTACACCTTC. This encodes CASSTRVINGYTF.

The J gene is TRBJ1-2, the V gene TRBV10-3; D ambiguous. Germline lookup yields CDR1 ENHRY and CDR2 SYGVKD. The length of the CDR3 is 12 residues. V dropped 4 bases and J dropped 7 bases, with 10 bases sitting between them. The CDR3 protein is CAISVSSSGYTF. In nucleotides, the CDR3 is TGTGCCATCAGTGTCTCGAGTTCTGGCTACACCTTC.

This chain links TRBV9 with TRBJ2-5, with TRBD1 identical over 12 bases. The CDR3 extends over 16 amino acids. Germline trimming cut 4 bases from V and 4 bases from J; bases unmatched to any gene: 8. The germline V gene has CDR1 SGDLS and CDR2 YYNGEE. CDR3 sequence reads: CASSRGQGAPGETQYF. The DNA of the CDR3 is TGTGCCAGCAGCAGGGGACAGGGGGCGCCAGGAGAGACCCAGTACTTC.

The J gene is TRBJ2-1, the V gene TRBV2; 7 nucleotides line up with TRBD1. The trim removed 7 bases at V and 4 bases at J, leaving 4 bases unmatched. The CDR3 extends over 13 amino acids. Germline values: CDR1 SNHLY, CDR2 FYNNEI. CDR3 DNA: TGTGCCAGCACACCGGGACAGTACAATGAGCAGTTCTTC. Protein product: CASTPGQYNEQFF.

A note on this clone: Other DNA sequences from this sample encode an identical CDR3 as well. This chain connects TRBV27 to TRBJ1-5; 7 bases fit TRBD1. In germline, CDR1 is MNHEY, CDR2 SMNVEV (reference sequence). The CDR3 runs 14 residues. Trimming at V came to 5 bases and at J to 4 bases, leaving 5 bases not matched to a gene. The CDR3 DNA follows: TGTGCCAGCAGTCGGACAGGCGGTAATCAGCCCCAGCATTTT. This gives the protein CASSRTGGNQPQHF.